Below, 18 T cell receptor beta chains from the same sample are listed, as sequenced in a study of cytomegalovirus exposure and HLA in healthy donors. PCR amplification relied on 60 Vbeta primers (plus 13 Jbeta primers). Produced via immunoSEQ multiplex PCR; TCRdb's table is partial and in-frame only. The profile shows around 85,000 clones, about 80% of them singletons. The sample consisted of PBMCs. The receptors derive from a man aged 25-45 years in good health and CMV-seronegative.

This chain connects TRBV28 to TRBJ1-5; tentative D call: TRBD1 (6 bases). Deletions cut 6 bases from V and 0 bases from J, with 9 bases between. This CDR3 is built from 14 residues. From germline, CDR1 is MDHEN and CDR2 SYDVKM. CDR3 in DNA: TGTGCCAGCAGCCGGGACAATAGCAATCAGCCCCAGCATTTT. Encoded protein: CASSRDNSNQPQHF.

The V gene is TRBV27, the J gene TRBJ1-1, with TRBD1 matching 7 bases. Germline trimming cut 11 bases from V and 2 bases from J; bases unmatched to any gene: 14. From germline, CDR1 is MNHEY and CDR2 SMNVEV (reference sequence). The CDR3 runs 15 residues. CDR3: CASSKGAYLNTEAFF. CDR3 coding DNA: TGTGCCTCAAGTAAGGGGGCATACCTAAACACTGAAGCTTTCTTT.

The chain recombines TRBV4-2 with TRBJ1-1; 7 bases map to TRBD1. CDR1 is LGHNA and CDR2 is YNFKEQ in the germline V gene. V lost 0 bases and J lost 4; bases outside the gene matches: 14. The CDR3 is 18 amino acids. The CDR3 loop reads CASSQDFQGVSFATEAFF. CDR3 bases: TGTGCCAGCAGCCAAGATTTTCAGGGGGTCTCTTTCGCCACTGAAGCTTTCTTT.

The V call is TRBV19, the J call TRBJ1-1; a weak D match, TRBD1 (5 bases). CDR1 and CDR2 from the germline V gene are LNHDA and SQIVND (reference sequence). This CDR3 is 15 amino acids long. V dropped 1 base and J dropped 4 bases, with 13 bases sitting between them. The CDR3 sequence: CASSIVGGVGTEAFF. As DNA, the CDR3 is TGTGCCAGTAGTATAGTAGGAGGGGTTGGCACTGAAGCTTTCTTT. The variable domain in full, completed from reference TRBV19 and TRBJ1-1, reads DGGITQSPKYLFRKEGQNVTLSCEQNLNHDAMYWYRQDPGQGLRLIYYSQIVNDFQKGDIAEGYSVSREKKESFPLTVTSAQKNPTAFYLCASSIVGGVGTEAFFGQGTRLTVV.

CDR3 coding DNA: TGTGCCAGCAGAGGTCCTAGTTTTCTTAATCAGCCCCAGCATTTT. This sequence encodes CASRGPSFLNQPQHF. The V gene is TRBV2, the J gene TRBJ1-5; D ambiguous. The V gene's germline CDR1 is SNHLY and CDR2 FYNNEI. Trimming left V 6 bases short and J 4 bases short, with 16 bases between. The CDR3 is 15 residues long.

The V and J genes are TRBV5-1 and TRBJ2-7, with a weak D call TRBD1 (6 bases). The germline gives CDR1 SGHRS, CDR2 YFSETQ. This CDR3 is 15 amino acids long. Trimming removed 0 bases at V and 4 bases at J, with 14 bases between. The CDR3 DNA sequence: TGCGCCAGCAGCTTGGGGACAGAGGGCCTATACGAGCAGTACTTC. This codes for CASSLGTEGLYEQYF.

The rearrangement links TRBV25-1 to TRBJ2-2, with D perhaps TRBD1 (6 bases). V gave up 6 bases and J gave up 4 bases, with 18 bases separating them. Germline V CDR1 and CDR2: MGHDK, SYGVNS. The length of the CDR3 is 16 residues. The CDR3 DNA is TGTGCCAGCAGCAGAACCCGACAGGAGAGCACCGGGGAGCTGTTTTTT. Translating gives CASSRTRQESTGELFF.

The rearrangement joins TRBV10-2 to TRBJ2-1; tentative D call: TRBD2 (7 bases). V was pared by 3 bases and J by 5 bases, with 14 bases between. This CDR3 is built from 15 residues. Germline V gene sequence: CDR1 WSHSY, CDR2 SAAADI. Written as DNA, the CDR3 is TGCGCCAGCAGTGAATGGGCGGGGGCCAACAATGAGCAGTTCTTC. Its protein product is CASSEWAGANNEQFF.

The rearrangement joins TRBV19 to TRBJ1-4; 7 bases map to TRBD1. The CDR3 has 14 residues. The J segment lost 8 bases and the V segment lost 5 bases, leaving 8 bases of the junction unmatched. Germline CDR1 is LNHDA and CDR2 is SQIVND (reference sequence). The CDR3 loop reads CASSSRQGREKLFF. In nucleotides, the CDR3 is TGTGCCAGTAGTTCGCGACAGGGTCGAGAAAAACTGTTTTTT.

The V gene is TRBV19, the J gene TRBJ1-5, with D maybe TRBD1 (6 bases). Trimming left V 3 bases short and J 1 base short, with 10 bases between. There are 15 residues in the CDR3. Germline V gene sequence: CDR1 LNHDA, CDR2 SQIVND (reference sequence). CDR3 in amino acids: CASSMNRVSNQPQHF. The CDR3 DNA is TGTGCCAGTAGTATGAACAGGGTAAGCAATCAGCCCCAGCATTTT.

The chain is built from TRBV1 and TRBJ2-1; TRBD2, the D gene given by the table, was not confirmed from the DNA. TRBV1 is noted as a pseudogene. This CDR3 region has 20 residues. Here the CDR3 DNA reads TGCACCAGCAGCCAAGCGGGACTAGCGGGAGCCCGAGGGTCCTACAATGAGCAGTTCTTC. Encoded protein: CTSSQAGLAGARGSYNEQFF.

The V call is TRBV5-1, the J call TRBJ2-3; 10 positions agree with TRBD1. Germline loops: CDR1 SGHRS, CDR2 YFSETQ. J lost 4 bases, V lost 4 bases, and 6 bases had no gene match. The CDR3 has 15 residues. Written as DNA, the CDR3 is TGCGCCAGCAGCCAAGACAGGGGGCGACCAGATACGCAGTATTTT. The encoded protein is CASSQDRGRPDTQYF. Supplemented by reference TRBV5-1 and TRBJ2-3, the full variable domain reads KAGVTQTPRYLIKTRGQQVTLSCSPISGHRSVSWYQQTPGQGLQFLFEYFSETQRNKGNFPGRFSGRQFSNSRSEMNVSTLELGDSALYLCASSQDRGRPDTQYFGPGTRLTVL.

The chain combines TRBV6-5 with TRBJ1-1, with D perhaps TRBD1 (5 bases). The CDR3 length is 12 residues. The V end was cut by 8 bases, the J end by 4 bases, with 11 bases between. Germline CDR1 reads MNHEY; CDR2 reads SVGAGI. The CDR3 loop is CASGAPVTEAFF. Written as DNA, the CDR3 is TGTGCCAGCGGGGCGCCGGTCACTGAAGCTTTCTTT.

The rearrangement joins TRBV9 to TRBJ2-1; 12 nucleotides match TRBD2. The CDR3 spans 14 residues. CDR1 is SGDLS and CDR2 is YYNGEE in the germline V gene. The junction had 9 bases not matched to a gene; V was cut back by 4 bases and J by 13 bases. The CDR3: CASSPRTSGDSQFF. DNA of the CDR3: TGTGCCAGCAGCCCTCGGACTAGCGGGGATTCTCAGTTCTTC.

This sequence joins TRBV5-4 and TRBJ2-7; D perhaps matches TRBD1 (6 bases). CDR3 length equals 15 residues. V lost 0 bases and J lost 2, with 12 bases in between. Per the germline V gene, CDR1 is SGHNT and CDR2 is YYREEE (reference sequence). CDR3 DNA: TGTGCCAGCAGCTTGGCCAGGGGATCCCCCTACGAGCAGTACTTC. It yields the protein CASSLARGSPYEQYF.

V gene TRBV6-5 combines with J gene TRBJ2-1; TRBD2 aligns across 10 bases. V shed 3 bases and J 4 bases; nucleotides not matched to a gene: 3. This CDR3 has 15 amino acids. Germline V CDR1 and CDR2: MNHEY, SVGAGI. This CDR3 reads CASSYQAGGYNEQFF. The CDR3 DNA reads TGTGCCAGCAGTTATCAAGCGGGAGGGTACAATGAGCAGTTCTTC.

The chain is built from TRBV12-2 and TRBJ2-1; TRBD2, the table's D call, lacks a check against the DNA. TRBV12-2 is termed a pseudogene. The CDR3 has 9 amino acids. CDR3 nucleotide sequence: TGTGCAAGTCGCTTATATCAGTTCTTC. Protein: CASRLYQFF.

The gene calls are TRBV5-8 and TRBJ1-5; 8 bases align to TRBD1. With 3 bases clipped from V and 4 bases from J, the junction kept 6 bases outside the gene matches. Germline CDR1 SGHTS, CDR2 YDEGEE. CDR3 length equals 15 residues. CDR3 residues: CASSWQGAQNQPQHF. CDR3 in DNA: TGTGCCAGCAGCTGGCAGGGGGCACAGAATCAGCCCCAGCATTTT. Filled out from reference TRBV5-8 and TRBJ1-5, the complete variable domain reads EAGVTQSPTHLIKTRGQQATLRCSPISGHTSVYWYQQALGLGLQFLLWYDEGEERNRGNFPPRFSGRQFPNYSSELNVNALELEDSALYLCASSWQGAQNQPQHFGDGTRLSIL.